This TCR beta chain emerged from a study of low-dose radiotherapy and immunotherapy resistance in tumors. Study as a whole: Every 2 weeks, cohort 1 got 0.5 Gy, reaching 6.5 Gy to the planning target volume.

Time point specified: after trial treatment. Treatment given: LDRT plus nivolumab, ipilimumab, low-dose cyclophosphamide and aspirin (RACIN trial). Ten or more counts support this clonotype. Primers targeting TRAV and TRBV primed first-strand cDNA, covering alpha and beta chains. Amplification of TCRs used a constant-region primer and V-primer adapter for roughly 20 PCR cycles. mRNA, after isolation, was amplified by in vitro transcription. Each CDR3 protein is one row after TCRdb ran MiXCR on the reads. There are 35,000 to 45,000 distinct CDR3 sequences in the sample; 20% to 30% occur only once, and 10% lies in the top ten. Trimming left V 0 bases short and J 0 bases short, with 6 bases between. Germline V gives CDR1 SGHRS, CDR2 YFSETQ. This CDR3 has 14 amino acids.

Sample: PBMCs, taken after low-dose radiotherapy plus immunotherapy. The receptor was derived from a male donor with prostate cancer. This chain connects TRBV5-1 to TRBJ1-1; D possibly corresponds to TRBD1 (5 bases). CDR3 residues: CASSLEGMNTEAFF. The CDR3 DNA reads TGCGCCAGCAGCTTGGAGGGGATGAACACTGAAGCTTTCTTT.